These T cell receptor beta chains were read from a single sample in a study of blood T cell repertoires in COVID-19. The method was immunoSEQ multiplex PCR; TCRdb's version includes in-frame clones alone and lacks a portion of them. This sample has more than 110,000 clones, with 70% to 90% found just once. Sequencing input: peripheral blood. These receptors originate from a woman aged 80 or older with acute or convalescent COVID-19. Both conserved end residues are part of each CDR3. D genes are given only for firm matches. The size field is filled for only some rows; it gives once, few, many or a size class.

v_gene,d_gene,j_gene,abundance,CDR3aa,CDR3nt
TRBV4-1,.,TRBJ2-4,once,CASSQGLLAGAKNIQYF,TGCGCCAGCAGCCAAGGACTGCTTGCTGGGGCCAAAAACATTCAGTACTTC
TRBV2,.,TRBJ2-5,.,CASTPGQETQYF,TGTGCCAGCACACCCGGGCAAGAGACCCAGTACTTC
TRBV7-2,TRBD2,TRBJ2-1,.,CASSQAGGPVSEQFF,TGTGCCAGCAGCCAAGCGGGGGGGCCAGTCAGTGAGCAGTTCTTC
TRBV7-2,TRBD1,TRBJ1-6,.,CASRGRGRNSPLHF,TGTGCCAGCAGGGGCAGGGGGCGGAATTCACCCCTCCACTTT
TRBV9,.,TRBJ1-1,.,CASSVGPGQMNTEAFF,TGTGCCAGCAGCGTAGGCCCAGGGCAGATGAACACTGAAGCTTTCTTT
TRBV11-1,TRBD2,TRBJ2-3,.,CASSSGLAGGSDTQYF,TGTGCCAGCAGCTCGGGACTAGCGGGGGGATCAGATACGCAGTATTTT
TRBV6-1,.,TRBJ1-5,.,CASSELGGHSQPQHF,TGTGCCAGCAGTGAGTTGGGCGGGCATAGTCAGCCCCAGCATTTT
TRBV6-5,TRBD1,TRBJ1-1,.,CASTQPRTGRTEAFF,TGTGCCAGCACCCAACCCCGGACAGGAAGGACTGAAGCTTTCTTT
TRBV7-2,.,TRBJ1-3,.,CASSLALWTAGNTIYF,TGTGCCAGCAGCTTAGCGCTCTGGACTGCTGGAAACACCATATATTTT
TRBV9,TRBD1,TRBJ2-1,.,CASSPGTGHYNEQFF,TGTGCCAGCAGCCCCGGGACAGGGCACTACAATGAGCAGTTCTTC